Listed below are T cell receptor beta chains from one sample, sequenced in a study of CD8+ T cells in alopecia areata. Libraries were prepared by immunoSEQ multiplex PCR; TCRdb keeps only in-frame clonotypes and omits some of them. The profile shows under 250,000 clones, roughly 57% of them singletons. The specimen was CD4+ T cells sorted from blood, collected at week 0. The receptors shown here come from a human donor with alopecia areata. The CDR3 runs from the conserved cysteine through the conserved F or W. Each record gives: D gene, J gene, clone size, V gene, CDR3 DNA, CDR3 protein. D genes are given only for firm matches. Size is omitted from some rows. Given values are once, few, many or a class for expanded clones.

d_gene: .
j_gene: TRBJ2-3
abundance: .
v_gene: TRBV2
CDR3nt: TGTGCCTCGAGAAGCAGGGGTGGTCCAGATACGCAGTATTTT
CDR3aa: CASRSRGGPDTQYF

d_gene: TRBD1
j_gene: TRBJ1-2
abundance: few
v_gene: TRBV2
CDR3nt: TGTGCCAGCAAGGGGACAGCTACTAACTATGGCTACACCTTC
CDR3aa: CASKGTATNYGYTF

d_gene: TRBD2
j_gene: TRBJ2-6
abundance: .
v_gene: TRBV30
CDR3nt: TGTGCCTGGTTGTGGACTAGCGGTATCAGGGCCAACGTCCTGACTTTC
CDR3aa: CAWLWTSGIRANVLTF

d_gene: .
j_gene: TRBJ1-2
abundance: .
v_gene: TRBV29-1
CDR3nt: TGCAGCGCCCCGAACCTGACAGATGGCTACTATGGCTACACCTTC
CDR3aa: CSAPNLTDGYYGYTF

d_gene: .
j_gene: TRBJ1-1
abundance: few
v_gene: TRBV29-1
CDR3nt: TGCAGCGTTCAACCAGGGGTAGAAGCTTTCTTT
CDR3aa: CSVQPGVEAFF

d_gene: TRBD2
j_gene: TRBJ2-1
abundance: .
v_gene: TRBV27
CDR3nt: TGTGCCAGCAACCCCCGGGTTGCTAGCGGGGGGGGGCGTGAGCAGTTCTTC
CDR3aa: CASNPRVASGGGREQFF

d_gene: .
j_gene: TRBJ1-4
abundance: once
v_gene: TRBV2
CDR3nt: TGTGCCAGCGGACCAACTAATGAAAAACTGTTTTTT
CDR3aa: CASGPTNEKLFF

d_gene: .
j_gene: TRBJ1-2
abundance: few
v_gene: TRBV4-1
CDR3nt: TGCGCCAGCAGCCAGACAGGCTATGGCTACACCTTC
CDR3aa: CASSQTGYGYTF

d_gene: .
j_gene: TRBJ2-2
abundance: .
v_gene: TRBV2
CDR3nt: TGTGCCAGCAGTGCAAATAGCGCCGGGGAGCTGTTTTTT
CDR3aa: CASSANSAGELFF

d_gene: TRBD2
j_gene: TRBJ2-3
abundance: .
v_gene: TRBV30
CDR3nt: TGTGCCTGGACCCCGCTAGCGGCATACACAGATACGCAGTATTTT
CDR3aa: CAWTPLAAYTDTQYF

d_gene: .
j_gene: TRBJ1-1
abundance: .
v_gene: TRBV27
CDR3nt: TGTGCCAGCGTTGTAGCCGGACCCCAAGGGAACACTGAAGCTTTCTTT
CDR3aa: CASVVAGPQGNTEAFF

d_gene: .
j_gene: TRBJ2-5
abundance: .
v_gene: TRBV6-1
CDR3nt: TGTGCCAGCAGTGAATTACGCGCGGCGGGGAGGTATGAGACCCAGTACTTC
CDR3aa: CASSELRAAGRYETQYF

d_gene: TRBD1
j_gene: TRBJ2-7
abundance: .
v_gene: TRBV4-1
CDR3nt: TGCGCCAGCAGCCAAGCCGGGACAGTGTCCTACGAGCAGTACTTC
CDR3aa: CASSQAGTVSYEQYF

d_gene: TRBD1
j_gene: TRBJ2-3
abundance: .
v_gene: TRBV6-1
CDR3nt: TGTGCCAGCAGTGCCCGGACAGGGGGTACTAGCACAGATACGCAGTATTTT
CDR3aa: CASSARTGGTSTDTQYF

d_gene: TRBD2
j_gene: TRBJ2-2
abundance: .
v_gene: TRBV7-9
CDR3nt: TGTGCCAGCACCGCGACGGGAGGGACCGGGGAGCTGTTTTTT
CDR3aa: CASTATGGTGELFF

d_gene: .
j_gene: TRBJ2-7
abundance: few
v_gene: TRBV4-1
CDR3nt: TGCGCCAGCAGCCATATAACGAACGAGCAGTACTTC
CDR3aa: CASSHITNEQYF

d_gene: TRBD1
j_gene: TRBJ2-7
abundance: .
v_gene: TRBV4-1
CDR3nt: TGCGCCAGCAGCCAAGTGGGGGACAGCCTGTCCTACGAGCAGTACTTC
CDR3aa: CASSQVGDSLSYEQYF

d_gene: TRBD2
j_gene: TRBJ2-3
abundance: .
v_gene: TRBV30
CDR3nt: TGTGCCTGGAGTGTGTGGGGGGGGACAGATACGCAGTATTTT
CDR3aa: CAWSVWGGTDTQYF

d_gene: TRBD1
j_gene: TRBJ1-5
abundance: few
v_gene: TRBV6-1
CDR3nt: TGTGCCAGCAGTATCGGACAGGGTCAGCCCCAGCATTTT
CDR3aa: CASSIGQGQPQHF

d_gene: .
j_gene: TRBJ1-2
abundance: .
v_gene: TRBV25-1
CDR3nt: TGTGCCAGCAGTGAACCCTTACAGGTTGGGAGAGGCTACACCTTC
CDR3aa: CASSEPLQVGRGYTF

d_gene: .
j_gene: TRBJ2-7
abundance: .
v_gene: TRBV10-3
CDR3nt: TGTGCCATCAGTGGCGGATTCGGGAACTCCTACGAGCAGTACTTC
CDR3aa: CAISGGFGNSYEQYF

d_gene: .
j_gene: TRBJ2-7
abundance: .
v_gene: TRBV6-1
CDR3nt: TGTGCCAGCAGTGAAGCCCCAGGGGCGGCCTACGAGCAGTACTTC
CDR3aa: CASSEAPGAAYEQYF

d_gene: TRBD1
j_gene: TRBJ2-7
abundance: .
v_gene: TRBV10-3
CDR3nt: TGTGCCATCATGAAGACAGGGGCCTACGAGCAGTACTTC
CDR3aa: CAIMKTGAYEQYF

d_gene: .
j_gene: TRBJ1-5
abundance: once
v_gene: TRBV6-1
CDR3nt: TGTGCCAGCAGGGACAGAGCAGAGCAGCCCCAGCATTTT
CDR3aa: CASRDRAEQPQHF

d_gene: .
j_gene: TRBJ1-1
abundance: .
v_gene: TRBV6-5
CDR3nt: TGTGCCAGCAGTTACGTTACCGGGACAAAGAACACTGAAGCTTTCTTT
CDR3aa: CASSYVTGTKNTEAFF

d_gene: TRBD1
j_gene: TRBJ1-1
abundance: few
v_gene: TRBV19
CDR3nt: TGTGCCAGTACTGACAGGGCTGCTGAAGCTTTCTTT
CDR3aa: CASTDRAAEAFF

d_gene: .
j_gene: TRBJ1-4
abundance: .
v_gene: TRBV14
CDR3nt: TGTGCCAGCAGCCATTTAGACGGTGCTAATGAAAAACTGTTTTTT
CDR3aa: CASSHLDGANEKLFF

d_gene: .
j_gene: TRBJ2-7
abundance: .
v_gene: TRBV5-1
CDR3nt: TGCGCCAGCAGCTTAGGGGTGGCGGGTGAGCAGTACTTC
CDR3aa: CASSLGVAGEQYF